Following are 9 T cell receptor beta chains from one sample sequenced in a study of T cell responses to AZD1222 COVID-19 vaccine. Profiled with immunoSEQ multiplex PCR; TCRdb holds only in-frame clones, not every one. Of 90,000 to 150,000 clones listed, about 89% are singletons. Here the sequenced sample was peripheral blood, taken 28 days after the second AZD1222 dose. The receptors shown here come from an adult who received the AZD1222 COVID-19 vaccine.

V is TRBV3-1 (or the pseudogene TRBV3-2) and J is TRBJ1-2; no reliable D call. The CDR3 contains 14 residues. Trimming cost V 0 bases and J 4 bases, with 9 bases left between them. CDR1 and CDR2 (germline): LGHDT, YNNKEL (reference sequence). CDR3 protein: CASSQDQSSYGYTF. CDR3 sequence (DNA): TGTGCCAGCAGCCAAGATCAGAGTAGCTATGGCTACACCTTC.

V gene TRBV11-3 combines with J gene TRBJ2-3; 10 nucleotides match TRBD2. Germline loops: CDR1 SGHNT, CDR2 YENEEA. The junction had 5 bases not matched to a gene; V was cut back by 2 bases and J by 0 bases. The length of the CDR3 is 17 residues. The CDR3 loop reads CASSLNSGGASTDTQYF. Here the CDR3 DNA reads TGTGCCAGCAGCTTAAACAGCGGGGGGGCTAGCACAGATACGCAGTATTTT.

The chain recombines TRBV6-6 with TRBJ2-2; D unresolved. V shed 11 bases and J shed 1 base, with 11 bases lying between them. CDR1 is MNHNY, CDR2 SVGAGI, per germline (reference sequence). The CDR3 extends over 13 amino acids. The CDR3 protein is CALERGNTGELFF. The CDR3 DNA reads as TGTGCCCTCGAGAGAGGGAACACCGGGGAGCTGTTTTTT.

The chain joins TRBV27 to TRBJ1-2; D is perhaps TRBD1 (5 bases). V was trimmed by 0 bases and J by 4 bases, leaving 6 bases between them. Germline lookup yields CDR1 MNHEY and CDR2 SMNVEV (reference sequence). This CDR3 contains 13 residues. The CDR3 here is CASSLSGAYGYTF. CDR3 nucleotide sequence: TGTGCCAGCAGTTTATCCGGGGCCTATGGCTACACCTTC.

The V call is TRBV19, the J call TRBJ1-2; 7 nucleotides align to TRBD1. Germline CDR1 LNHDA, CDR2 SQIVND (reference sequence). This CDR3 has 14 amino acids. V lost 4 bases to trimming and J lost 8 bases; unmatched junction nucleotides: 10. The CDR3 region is CASSRNQQGRGYTF. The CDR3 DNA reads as TGTGCCAGTAGTAGGAATCAACAGGGGCGCGGCTACACCTTC.

The CDR3 region is CASSSLEGGDEQYF. CDR3 sequence (DNA): TGTGCCAGCAGCTCTCTAGAGGGAGGGGACGAGCAGTACTTC. The V gene is TRBV21-1, the J gene TRBJ2-7; the table's D gene call, TRBD2, was not cross checked with the DNA. TRBV21-1 is flagged as a pseudogene. This CDR3 has 14 amino acids.

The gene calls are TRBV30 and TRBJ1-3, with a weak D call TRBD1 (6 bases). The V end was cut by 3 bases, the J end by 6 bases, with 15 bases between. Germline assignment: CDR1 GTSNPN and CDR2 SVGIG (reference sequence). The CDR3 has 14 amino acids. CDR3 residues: CAWRWGRGKNTIYF. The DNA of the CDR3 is TGTGCCTGGAGGTGGGGCAGGGGTAAAAACACCATATATTTT.

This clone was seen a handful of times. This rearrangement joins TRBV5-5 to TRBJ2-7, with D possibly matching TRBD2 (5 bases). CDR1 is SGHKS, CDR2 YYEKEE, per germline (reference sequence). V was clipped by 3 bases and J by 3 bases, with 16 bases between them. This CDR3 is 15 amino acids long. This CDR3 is CASSSTTRRGYEQYF. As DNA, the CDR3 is TGTGCCAGCAGCTCAACGACAAGACGGGGCTACGAGCAGTACTTC.

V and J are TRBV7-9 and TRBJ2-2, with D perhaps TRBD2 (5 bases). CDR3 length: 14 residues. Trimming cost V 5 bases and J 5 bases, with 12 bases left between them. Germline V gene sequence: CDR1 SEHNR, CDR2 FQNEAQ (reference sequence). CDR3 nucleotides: TGTGCCAGCAGCCTGGGAGTACAGACCGGGGAGCTGTTTTTT. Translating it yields CASSLGVQTGELFF.